Listed below are T cell receptor beta chains from one sample, sequenced in a study of cytomegalovirus exposure and HLA in healthy donors. Using immunoSEQ multiplex PCR, the repertoire was profiled, and TCRdb retains in-frame clones only, with some absent. The sample holds roughly 51,000 clones. The sequencing sample was made of PBMCs. The receptors originated from a woman in her thirties or forties in good health and CMV-seronegative. Each CDR3 is given with its conserved first and last residue. D genes are given only for firm matches.

v_gene	d_gene	j_gene	CDR3aa	CDR3nt
TRBV5-1	-	TRBJ1-2	CASSSSSGYGYTF	TGCGCCAGCAGCTCCTCCTCGGGCTATGGCTACACCTTC
TRBV9	-	TRBJ2-2	CASSGQNTGELFF	TGTGCCAGCAGCGGACAGAACACCGGGGAGCTGTTTTTT
TRBV6-1	-	TRBJ2-3	CASSEQGQADTQYF	TGTGCCAGCAGTGAACAGGGGCAGGCAGATACGCAGTATTTT
TRBV12-5	-	TRBJ1-1	CASGLGDWVDTEAFF	TGTGCTAGTGGTTTGGGGGACTGGGTAGATACTGAAGCTTTCTTT
TRBV14	TRBD1	TRBJ1-5	CASSTHDRDDQPQHF	TGTGCCAGCAGCACTCACGACAGGGATGATCAGCCCCAGCATTTT
TRBV7-3	-	TRBJ1-5	CASSFLLDQPQHF	TGTGCCAGCAGCTTTTTGCTAGATCAGCCCCAGCATTTT
TRBV6-1	TRBD1	TRBJ1-6	CASSTRRTGPSPLHF	TGTGCCAGCAGTACTCGAAGGACAGGGCCTTCACCCCTCCACTTT
TRBV7-9	TRBD1	TRBJ1-4	CASSSGGRDSEKLFF	TGTGCCAGCAGCTCAGGGGGCAGGGACAGTGAAAAACTGTTTTTT
TRBV5-8	-	TRBJ2-1	CASSPDLRQGEQFF	TGTGCCAGCAGCCCGGATCTCCGGCAGGGCGAGCAGTTCTTC
TRBV5-1	-	TRBJ1-1	CASSSATGGSTFF	TGCGCCAGCAGCTCAGCGACAGGTGGGTCAACTTTCTTT
TRBV10-3	TRBD1	TRBJ2-5	CAIGGQQETQYF	TGTGCCATCGGGGGACAGCAAGAGACCCAGTACTTC
TRBV6-6	-	TRBJ1-2	CASSETGAGPNYGYTF	TGTGCCAGCAGCGAAACTGGGGCAGGCCCTAACTATGGCTACACCTTC
TRBV19	-	TRBJ1-1	CASSFRVGNTEAFF	TGTGCCAGTAGTTTCAGGGTCGGAAACACTGAAGCTTTCTTT
TRBV4-3	TRBD1	TRBJ1-1	CASSPGQGRGTEAFF	TGCGCCAGCAGCCCAGGACAGGGACGGGGCACTGAAGCTTTCTTT
TRBV19	TRBD1	TRBJ1-5	CASSMGVVQGDWGNQPQHF	TGTGCCAGTAGTATGGGGGTCGTACAGGGGGACTGGGGCAATCAGCCCCAGCATTTT
TRBV25-1	-	TRBJ2-4	CASSILAKNIQYF	TGTGCCAGCAGTATACTAGCCAAAAACATTCAGTACTTC
TRBV19	TRBD1	TRBJ2-2	CASRRGQGAGAGELFF	TGTGCCAGTAGGAGAGGACAGGGGGCGGGCGCCGGGGAGCTGTTTTTT
TRBV6-1	TRBD2	TRBJ2-3	CASSVEAGGSTDTQYF	TGTGCCAGCAGTGTGGAAGCGGGGGGGAGCACAGATACGCAGTATTTT
TRBV19	TRBD1	TRBJ2-2	CASSMTGGNTGELFF	TGTGCCAGTAGTATGACAGGGGGGAACACCGGGGAGCTGTTTTTT
TRBV9	TRBD1	TRBJ1-5	CASSSGQVSNQPQHF	TGTGCCAGCAGCTCTGGACAGGTTAGCAATCAGCCCCAGCATTTT
TRBV6-1	TRBD1	TRBJ1-1	CASSDSLGQSEAFF	TGTGCCAGCAGTGACTCCCTGGGACAGTCAGAAGCTTTCTTT
TRBV27	TRBD1	TRBJ1-2	CASSLGRGDYGYTF	TGTGCCAGCAGTTTGGGCAGGGGGGACTATGGCTACACCTTC
TRBV27	-	TRBJ1-5	CASSLPRTDSNQPQHF	TGTGCCAGCAGTTTACCTCGGACAGATAGCAATCAGCCCCAGCATTTT
TRBV13	TRBD1	TRBJ2-7	CASSFGQGIVGQYF	TGTGCCAGCAGCTTTGGACAGGGTATCGTCGGGCAGTACTTC
TRBV18	-	TRBJ2-3	CASSPGSVTDTQYF	TGTGCCAGCTCACCGGGGAGCGTCACAGATACGCAGTATTTT
TRBV7-8	-	TRBJ1-5	CASSLGRGQPQHF	TGTGCCAGCAGCTTAGGAAGAGGGCAGCCCCAGCATTTT
TRBV5-1	-	TRBJ2-2	CASSLGGQFLGELFF	TGCGCCAGCAGCTTGGGAGGACAGTTCCTCGGGGAGCTGTTTTTT
TRBV5-1	-	TRBJ2-1	CASRLRFEGWDEQFF	TGCGCCAGCCGCCTTAGGTTTGAGGGCTGGGATGAGCAGTTCTTC
TRBV5-6	TRBD1	TRBJ1-2	CASSLKDRERIGYTF	TGTGCCAGCAGCTTAAAGGACAGGGAGAGGATCGGCTACACCTTC
TRBV7-9	-	TRBJ1-1	CASSERAGNTEAFF	TGTGCCAGCAGCGAAAGGGCGGGGAACACTGAAGCTTTCTTT
TRBV29-1	-	TRBJ1-1	CSVDGQGRDEAFF	TGCAGCGTTGATGGGCAGGGTAGAGATGAAGCTTTCTTT
TRBV4-2	TRBD1	TRBJ2-5	CASSQKGQGDETQYF	TGTGCCAGCAGCCAAAAGGGACAGGGGGACGAGACCCAGTACTTC
TRBV19	-	TRBJ2-7	CASSIGSVYEQYF	TGTGCCAGTAGTATTGGGAGCGTCTACGAGCAGTACTTC
TRBV29-1	-	TRBJ2-3	CSVSRQDSSTDTQYF	TGCAGCGTCTCCCGACAGGACTCTAGCACAGATACGCAGTATTTT
TRBV28	-	TRBJ2-5	CASGGTSEWETQYF	TGTGCCAGCGGGGGGACTTCGGAATGGGAGACCCAGTACTTC
TRBV5-1	-	TRBJ2-1	CASRSRQEYSYNEQFF	TGCGCCAGCAGATCTCGACAGGAATACTCCTACAATGAGCAGTTCTTC
TRBV18	-	TRBJ1-5	CASSTMGGLGNQPQHF	TGTGCCAGCTCAACGATGGGGGGATTAGGCAATCAGCCCCAGCATTTT
TRBV4-2	-	TRBJ2-7	CASSQGRLRGNDEQYF	TGTGCCAGCAGCCAAGGCCGCCTTAGGGGGAACGACGAGCAGTACTTC
TRBV4-3	-	TRBJ2-5	CASSQEFRGSQETQYF	TGCGCCAGCAGCCAAGAATTTCGAGGGTCCCAAGAGACCCAGTACTTC
TRBV2	-	TRBJ1-4	CASSGQGLPNEKLFF	TGTGCCAGCTCAGGGCAGGGGTTGCCTAATGAAAAACTGTTTTTT
TRBV4-3	-	TRBJ2-5	CASSQDVPGRETQYF	TGCGCCAGCAGCCAAGATGTGCCGGGGAGAGAGACCCAGTACTTC
TRBV7-2	TRBD1	TRBJ1-2	CASSLGTGTGYGYTF	TGTGCCAGCAGCTTGGGGACAGGGACGGGCTATGGCTACACCTTC
TRBV18	TRBD1	TRBJ1-6	CASSRPTGSYNSPLHF	TGTGCCAGCTCACGACCGACAGGGAGCTATAATTCACCCCTCCACTTT
TRBV5-1	TRBD2	TRBJ2-7	CASTRGLAEHEQYF	TGCGCCAGCACCCGGGGACTAGCAGAACACGAGCAGTACTTC
TRBV19	-	TRBJ1-2	CASSGPIGRKENYGYTF	TGTGCCAGTAGCGGCCCGATCGGCAGGAAGGAAAACTATGGCTACACCTTC
TRBV4-1	-	TRBJ2-5	CASSRGSYEGEQYF	TGCGCCAGCAGCCGGGGGAGCTACGAGGGGGAGCAGTACTTC
TRBV6-1	TRBD1	TRBJ1-4	CASSDLRDRDEKLFF	TGTGCCAGCAGTGACCTCCGGGACAGGGACGAAAAACTGTTTTTT
TRBV18	-	TRBJ2-1	CASSPGGGRTDNEQFF	TGTGCCAGCTCACCAGGGGGCGGACGAACCGACAATGAGCAGTTCTTC
TRBV2	-	TRBJ1-1	CASMSPVGAFF	TGTGCCAGCATGAGCCCGGTCGGGGCTTTCTTT
TRBV6-4	TRBD1	TRBJ1-2	CASSVTWDRGFHGYTF	TGTGCCAGCAGTGTAACCTGGGACAGGGGGTTCCATGGCTACACCTTC
TRBV9	TRBD1	TRBJ2-5	CASSQGGQGTETQYF	TGTGCCAGCAGTCAGGGGGGACAGGGGACCGAGACCCAGTACTTC
TRBV6-5	TRBD2	TRBJ2-7	CASTVAGGYEQYF	TGTGCCAGCACAGTAGCGGGAGGTTACGAGCAGTACTTC
TRBV9	TRBD2	TRBJ2-1	CASSVLLAGGNEQFF	TGTGCCAGCAGCGTACTGCTAGCGGGGGGGAATGAGCAGTTCTTC
TRBV7-2	-	TRBJ2-7	CATTGEYEQYF	TGTGCAACCACGGGGGAGTACGAGCAGTACTTC
TRBV27	-	TRBJ2-3	CASSFGGPIVGTQYF	TGTGCCAGCAGTTTTGGCGGCCCGATAGTAGGTACGCAGTATTTT